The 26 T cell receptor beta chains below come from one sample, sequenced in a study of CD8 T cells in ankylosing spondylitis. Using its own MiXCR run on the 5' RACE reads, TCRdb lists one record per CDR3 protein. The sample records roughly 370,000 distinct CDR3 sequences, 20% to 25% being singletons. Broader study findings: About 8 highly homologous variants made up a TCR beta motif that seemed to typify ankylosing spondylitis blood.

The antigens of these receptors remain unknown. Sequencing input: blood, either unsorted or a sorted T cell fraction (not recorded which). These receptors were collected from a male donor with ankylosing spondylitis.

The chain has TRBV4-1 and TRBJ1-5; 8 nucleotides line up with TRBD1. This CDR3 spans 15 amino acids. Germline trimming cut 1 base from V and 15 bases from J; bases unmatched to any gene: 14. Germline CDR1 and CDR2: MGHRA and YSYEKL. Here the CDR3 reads CASSQASGGDRLMHF. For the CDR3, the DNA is TGCGCCAGCAGCCAAGCGTCAGGGGGCGATAGGTTAATGCATTTT.

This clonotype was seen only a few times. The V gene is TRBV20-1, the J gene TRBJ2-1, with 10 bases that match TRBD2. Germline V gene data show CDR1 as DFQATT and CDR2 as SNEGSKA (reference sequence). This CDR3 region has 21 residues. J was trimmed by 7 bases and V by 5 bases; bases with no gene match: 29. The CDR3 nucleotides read TGCAGTGCTCCCACAAGGGCTAGCGGGAGTTCGTCGGACTCCCGGTGGAATGAGCAGTTCTTC. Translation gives CSAPTRASGSSSDSRWNEQFF.

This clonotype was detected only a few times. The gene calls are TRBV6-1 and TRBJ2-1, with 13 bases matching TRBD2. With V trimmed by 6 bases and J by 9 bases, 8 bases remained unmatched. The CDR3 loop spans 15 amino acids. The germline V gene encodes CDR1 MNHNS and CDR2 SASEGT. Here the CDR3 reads CASRPLGLAGLEQFF. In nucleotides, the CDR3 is TGTGCCAGCAGACCGTTGGGACTAGCGGGACTTGAGCAGTTCTTC.

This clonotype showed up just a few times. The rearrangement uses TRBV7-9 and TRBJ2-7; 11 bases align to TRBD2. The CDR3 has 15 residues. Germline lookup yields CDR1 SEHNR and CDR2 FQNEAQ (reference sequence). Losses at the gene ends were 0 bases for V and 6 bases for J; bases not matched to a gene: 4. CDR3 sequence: CASSLAGLAGFEQYF. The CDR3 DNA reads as TGTGCCAGCAGCTTAGCCGGACTAGCGGGCTTCGAGCAGTACTTC.

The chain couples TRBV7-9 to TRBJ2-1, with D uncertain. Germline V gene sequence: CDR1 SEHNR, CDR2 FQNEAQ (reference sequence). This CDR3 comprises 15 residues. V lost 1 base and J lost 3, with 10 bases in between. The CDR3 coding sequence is TGTGCCAGCAGCTTAGATTCAGGTGACTACAATGAGCAGTTCTTC. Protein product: CASSLDSGDYNEQFF.

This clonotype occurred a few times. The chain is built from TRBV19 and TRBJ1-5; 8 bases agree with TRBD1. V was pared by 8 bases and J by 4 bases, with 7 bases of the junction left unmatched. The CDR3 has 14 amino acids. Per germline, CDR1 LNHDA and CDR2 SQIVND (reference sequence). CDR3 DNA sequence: TGTGCCAGTGAACGGGACAGGCAGAATCAGCCCCAGCATTTT. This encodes CASERDRQNQPQHF.

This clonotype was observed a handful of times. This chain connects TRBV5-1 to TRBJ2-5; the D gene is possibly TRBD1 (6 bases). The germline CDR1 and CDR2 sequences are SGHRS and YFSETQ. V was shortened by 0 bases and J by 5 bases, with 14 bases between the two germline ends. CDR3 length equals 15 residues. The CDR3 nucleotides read TGCGCCAGCAGCTTGGCTAACAGGGCTCACGAGACCCAGTACTTC. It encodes CASSLANRAHETQYF.

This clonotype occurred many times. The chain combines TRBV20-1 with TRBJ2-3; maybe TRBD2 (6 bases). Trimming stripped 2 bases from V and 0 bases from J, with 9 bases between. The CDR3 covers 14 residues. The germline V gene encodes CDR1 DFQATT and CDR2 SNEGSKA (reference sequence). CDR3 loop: CSARQRASTDTQYF. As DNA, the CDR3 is TGCAGTGCTAGACAGCGGGCAAGCACAGATACGCAGTATTTT.

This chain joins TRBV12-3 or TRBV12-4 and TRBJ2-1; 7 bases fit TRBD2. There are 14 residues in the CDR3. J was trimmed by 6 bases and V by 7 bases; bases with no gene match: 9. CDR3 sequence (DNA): TGTGCCAGCAAGTCGCTAGCGGTACCCAATGAGCAGTTCTTC. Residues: CASKSLAVPNEQFF.

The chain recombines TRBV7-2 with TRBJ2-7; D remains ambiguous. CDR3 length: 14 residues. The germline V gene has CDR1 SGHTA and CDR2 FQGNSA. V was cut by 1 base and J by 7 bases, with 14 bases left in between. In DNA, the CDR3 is TGTGCCAGCAGCTTAGACCTACAGTTTAGGGAGCAGTACTTC. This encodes CASSLDLQFREQYF. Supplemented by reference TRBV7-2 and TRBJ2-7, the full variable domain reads GAGVSQSPSNKVTEKGKDVELRCDPISGHTALYWYRQSLGQGLEFLIYFQGNSAPDKSGLPSDRFSAERTGGSVSTLTIQRTQQEDSAVYLCASSLDLQFREQYFGPGTRLTVT.

The CDR3: CSVLMSGTNNIQYF. DNA for the CDR3: TGCAGTGTCCTAATGTCAGGGACAAACAACATTCAGTACTTC. The chain joins TRBV20-1 to TRBJ2-4, with D maybe TRBD1 (6 bases). The ends were cut back, 7 bases at V and 7 bases at J, with 20 bases in the middle. The CDR3 has 14 residues. From germline, CDR1 is DFQATT and CDR2 SNEGSKA (reference sequence).

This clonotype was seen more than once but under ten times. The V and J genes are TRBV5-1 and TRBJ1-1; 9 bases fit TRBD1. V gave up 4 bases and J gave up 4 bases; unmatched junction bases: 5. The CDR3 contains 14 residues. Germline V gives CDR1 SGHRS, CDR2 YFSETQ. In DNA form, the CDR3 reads TGCGCCAGCAGCCAGATGGGACAGGGCACTGAAGCTTTCTTT. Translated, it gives CASSQMGQGTEAFF.

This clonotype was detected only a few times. The DNA for the CDR3 is TGTGCCAGCAGTGACAGTCGGACCCAGTACTTC. This gives the protein CASSDSRTQYF. V is TRBV2 and J is TRBJ2-5, with no clear D. The germline V and J ends were trimmed by 3 bases and 7 bases, with 6 bases remaining between them. There are 11 residues in the CDR3. CDR1 is SNHLY, CDR2 FYNNEI, per germline.

The CDR3 loop is CATAGLRTEAFF. DNA for the CDR3: TGTGCCACCGCAGGACTGAGGACTGAAGCTTTCTTT. This chain links TRBV15 with TRBJ1-1; D unresolved. V was clipped by 8 bases and J by 5 bases, with 12 bases between them. CDR1 is LNHNV, CDR2 YYDKDF, per germline (reference sequence). There are 12 residues in the CDR3.

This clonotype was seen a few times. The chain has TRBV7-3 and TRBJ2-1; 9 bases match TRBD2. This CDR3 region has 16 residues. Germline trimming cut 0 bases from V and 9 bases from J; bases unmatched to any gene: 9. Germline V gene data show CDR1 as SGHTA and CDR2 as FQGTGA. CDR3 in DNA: TGTGCCAGCAGCTTAACCGGTAGCGGGAGAAGTATTGAGCAGTTCTTC. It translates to CASSLTGSGRSIEQFF.

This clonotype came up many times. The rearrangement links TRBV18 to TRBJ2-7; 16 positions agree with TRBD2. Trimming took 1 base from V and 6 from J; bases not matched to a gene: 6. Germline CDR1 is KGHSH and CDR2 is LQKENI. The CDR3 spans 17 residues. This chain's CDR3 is CASSPQGTSGRAVEQYF. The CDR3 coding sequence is TGTGCCAGCTCACCACAAGGGACTAGCGGGAGGGCCGTCGAGCAGTACTTC.

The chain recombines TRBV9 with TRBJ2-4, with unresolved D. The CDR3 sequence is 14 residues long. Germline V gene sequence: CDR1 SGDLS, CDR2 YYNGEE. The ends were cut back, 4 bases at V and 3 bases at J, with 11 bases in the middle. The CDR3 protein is CASSPLRNKNIQYF. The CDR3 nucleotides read TGTGCCAGCAGCCCGCTTAGGAACAAAAACATTCAGTACTTC.

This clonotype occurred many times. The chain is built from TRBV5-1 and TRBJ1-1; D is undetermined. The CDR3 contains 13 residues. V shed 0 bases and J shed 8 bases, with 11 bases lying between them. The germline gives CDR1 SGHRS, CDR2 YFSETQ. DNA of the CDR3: TGCGCCAGCAGCTTGGAGTTCGGCGGGGAAGCTTTCTTT. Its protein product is CASSLEFGGEAFF.

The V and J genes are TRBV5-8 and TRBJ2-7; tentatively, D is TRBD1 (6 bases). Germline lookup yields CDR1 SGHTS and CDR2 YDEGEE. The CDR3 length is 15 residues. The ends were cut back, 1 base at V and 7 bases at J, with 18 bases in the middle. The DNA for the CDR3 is TGTGCCAGCAGCTTGTATTCGGACAGTCGAATGGAGCAGTACTTC. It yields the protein CASSLYSDSRMEQYF.

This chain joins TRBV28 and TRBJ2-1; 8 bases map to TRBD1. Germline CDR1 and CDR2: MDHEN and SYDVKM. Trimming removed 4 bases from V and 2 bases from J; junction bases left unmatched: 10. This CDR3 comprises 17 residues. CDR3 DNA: TGTGCCAGCAGTTCGACATCGTCCAGGGGGCCCTACAATGAGCAGTTCTTC. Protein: CASSSTSSRGPYNEQFF.

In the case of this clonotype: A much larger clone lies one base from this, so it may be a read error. The CDR3 DNA reads as TGTGCCACCAGTGCTGGGGCCAACGTCCTGACTTTC. Encoded protein: CATSAGANVLTF. The chain combines TRBV24-1 with TRBJ2-6, with D unresolved. The CDR3 totals 12 residues. The V end was cut by 5 bases, the J end by 2 bases, with 0 bases between. Germline CDR1 KGHDR, CDR2 SFDVKD.

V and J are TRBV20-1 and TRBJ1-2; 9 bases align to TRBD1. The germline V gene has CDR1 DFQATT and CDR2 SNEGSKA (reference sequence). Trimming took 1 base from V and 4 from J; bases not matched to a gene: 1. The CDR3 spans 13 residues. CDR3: CSARVDRGYGYTF. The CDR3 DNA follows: TGCAGTGCTAGAGTGGACAGGGGCTATGGCTACACCTTC.

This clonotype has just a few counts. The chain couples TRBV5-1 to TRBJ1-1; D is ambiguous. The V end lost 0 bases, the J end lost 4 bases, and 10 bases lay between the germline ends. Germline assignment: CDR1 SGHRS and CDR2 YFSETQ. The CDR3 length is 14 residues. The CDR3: CASSLEMSGTEAFF. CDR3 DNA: TGCGCCAGCAGCTTGGAGATGTCGGGCACTGAAGCTTTCTTT.

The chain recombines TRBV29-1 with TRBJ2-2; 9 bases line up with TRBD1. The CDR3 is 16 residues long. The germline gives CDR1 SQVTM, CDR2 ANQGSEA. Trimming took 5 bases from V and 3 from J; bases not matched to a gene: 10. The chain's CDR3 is CSVSTYRGPDTGELFF. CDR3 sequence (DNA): TGCAGCGTTTCAACATACAGGGGGCCGGACACCGGGGAGCTGTTTTTT.

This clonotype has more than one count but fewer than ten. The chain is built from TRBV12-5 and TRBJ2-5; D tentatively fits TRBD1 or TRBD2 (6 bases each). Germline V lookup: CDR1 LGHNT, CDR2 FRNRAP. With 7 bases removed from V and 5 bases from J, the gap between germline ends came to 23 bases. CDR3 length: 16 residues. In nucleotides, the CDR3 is TGTGCTAGTGCCAACCTCCTACAGGGTGGGGGGGAGACCCAGTACTTC. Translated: CASANLLQGGGETQYF. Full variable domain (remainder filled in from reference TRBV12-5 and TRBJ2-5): DARVTQTPRHKVTEMGQEVTMRCQPILGHNTVFWYRQTMMQGLELLAYFRNRAPLDDSGMPKDRFSAEMPDATLATLKIQPSEPRDSAVYFCASANLLQGGGETQYFGPGTRLLVL.

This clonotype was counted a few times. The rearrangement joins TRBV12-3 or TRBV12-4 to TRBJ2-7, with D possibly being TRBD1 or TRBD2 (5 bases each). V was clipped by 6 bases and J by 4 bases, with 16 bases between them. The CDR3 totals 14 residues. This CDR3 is CASRHRSSGYEQYF. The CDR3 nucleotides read TGTGCCAGCAGACACAGGAGTTCGGGATACGAGCAGTACTTC.